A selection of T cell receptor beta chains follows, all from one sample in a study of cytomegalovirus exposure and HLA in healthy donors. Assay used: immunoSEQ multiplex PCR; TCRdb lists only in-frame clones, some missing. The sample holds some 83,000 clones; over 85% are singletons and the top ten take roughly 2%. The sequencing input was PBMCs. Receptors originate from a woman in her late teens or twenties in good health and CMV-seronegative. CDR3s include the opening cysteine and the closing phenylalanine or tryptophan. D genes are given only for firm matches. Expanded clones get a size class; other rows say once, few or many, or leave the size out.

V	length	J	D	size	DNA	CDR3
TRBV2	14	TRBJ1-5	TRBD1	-	TGTGCCAGCAGTGAAGGGACAGGAAAGGGGCCCCAGCATTTT	CASSEGTGKGPQHF
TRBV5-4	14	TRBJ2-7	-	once	TGTGCCAGCAGCTTCGGGGGATACTCCTACGAGCAGTACTTC	CASSFGGYSYEQYF
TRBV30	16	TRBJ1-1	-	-	TGTGCCTGGAGTTCGACCCCAGGGTACTGGGGCACTGAAGCTTTCTTT	CAWSSTPGYWGTEAFF
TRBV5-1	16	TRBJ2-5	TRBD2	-	TGCGCCAGCAGCGCCGGGGCGGGGGGAGTTAAAGAGACCCAGTACTTC	CASSAGAGGVKETQYF
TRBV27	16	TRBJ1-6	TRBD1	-	TGTGCCAGCAGTTTCTGGGCAGGGGGCATCAATTCACCCCTCCACTTT	CASSFWAGGINSPLHF
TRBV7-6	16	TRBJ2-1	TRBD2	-	TGTGCCAGCAGCTTAGACGCTAGCGGAACCTACAATGAGCAGTTCTTC	CASSLDASGTYNEQFF
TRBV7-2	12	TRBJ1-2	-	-	TGTGCCAGCAGCTGGATAGGGGTCATCTACACCTTC	CASSWIGVIYTF
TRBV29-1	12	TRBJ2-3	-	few	TGCAGCGTCAGGACAGGCACAGATACGCAGTATTTT	CSVRTGTDTQYF
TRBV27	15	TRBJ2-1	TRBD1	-	TGTGCCAGCAGTTTTAGGGGACAGGGGCGAAATGAGCAGTTCTTC	CASSFRGQGRNEQFF
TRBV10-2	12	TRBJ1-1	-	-	TGCGCCAGCAGTGAACACAACACTGAAGCTTTCTTT	CASSEHNTEAFF
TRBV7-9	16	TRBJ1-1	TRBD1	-	TGTGCCAGCGGACAAGGACAGGGGGAGATGAACACTGAAGCTTTCTTT	CASGQGQGEMNTEAFF
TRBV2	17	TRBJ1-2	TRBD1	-	TGTGCCAGCAGTGTCGGGACAGGGTATGGGGCCGACTATGGCTACACCTTC	CASSVGTGYGADYGYTF
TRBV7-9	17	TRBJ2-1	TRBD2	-	TGTGCCAGCAGCCACACGGGTACGGGAGGGCCGGAAAATGAGCAGTTCTTC	CASSHTGTGGPENEQFF
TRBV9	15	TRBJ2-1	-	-	TGTGCCAGCAACGGAGCGCCGAGCTCCTACAATGAGCAGTTCTTC	CASNGAPSSYNEQFF
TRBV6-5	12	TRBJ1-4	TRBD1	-	TGTGCCAGCAGTTACGGAACAGGGGAACTGTTTTTT	CASSYGTGELFF
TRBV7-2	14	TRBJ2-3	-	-	TGTGCCAGCAGCTTAAGGGTTGGAGGAGATACGCAGTATTTT	CASSLRVGGDTQYF
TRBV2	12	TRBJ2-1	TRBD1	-	TGTGCCAGCTCCGGACAGGTCAATGAGCAGTTCTTC	CASSGQVNEQFF
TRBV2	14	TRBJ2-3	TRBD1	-	TGTGCCAGCAGAGGGGACAGCTACACAGATACGCAGTATTTT	CASRGDSYTDTQYF
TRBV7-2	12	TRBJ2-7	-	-	TGTGCCAGCAGCTTGGGGGCTTACGAGCAGTACTTC	CASSLGAYEQYF
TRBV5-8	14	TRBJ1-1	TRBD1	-	TGTGCCAGCCAACTACAGGGGGCGAGCACTGAAGCTTTCTTT	CASQLQGASTEAFF
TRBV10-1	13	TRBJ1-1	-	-	TGCGCCAGCAGTGTGGCAGGGTCCACTGAAGCTTTCTTT	CASSVAGSTEAFF
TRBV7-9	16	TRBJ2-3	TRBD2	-	TGTGCCAGCAGCTTGGGTAGCGGGAGTAGCACAGATACGCAGTATTTT	CASSLGSGSSTDTQYF
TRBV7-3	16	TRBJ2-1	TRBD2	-	TGTGCCAGCAGCTTAACACTAGCGGGAGACTACAATGAGCAGTTCTTC	CASSLTLAGDYNEQFF
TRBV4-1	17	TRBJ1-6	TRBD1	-	TGCGCCAGCAGCCAGTTATTTAACAGGGGGAGGAATTCACCCCTCCACTTT	CASSQLFNRGRNSPLHF
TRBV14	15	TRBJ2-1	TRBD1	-	TGTGCCAGCAGCCCCCGGGACAGGGTTCTAAATGAGCAGTTCTTC	CASSPRDRVLNEQFF
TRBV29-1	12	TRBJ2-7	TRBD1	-	TGCAGCGCCGGGACAGGGCCGGACGAGCAGTACTTC	CSAGTGPDEQYF
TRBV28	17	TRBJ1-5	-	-	TGTGCCAGCAGTTTATCTACCCTGGCAGGGGGCAATCAGCCCCAGCATTTT	CASSLSTLAGGNQPQHF
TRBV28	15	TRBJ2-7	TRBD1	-	TGTGCCAGCAGTTACACCGGGACAGGGTACTCCGAGCAGTACTTC	CASSYTGTGYSEQYF
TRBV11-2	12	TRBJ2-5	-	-	TGTGCCAGCAGCTCCAATGTGGAGACCCAGTACTTC	CASSSNVETQYF
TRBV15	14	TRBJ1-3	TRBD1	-	TGTGCCACCAGTGGACAGGGGATGGGAAACACCATATATTTT	CATSGQGMGNTIYF
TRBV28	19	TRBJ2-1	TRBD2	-	TGTGCCAGCAGTTTAAAAGTCGCTCAGAGCGGGAGTCTCTCCAATGAGCAGTTCTTC	CASSLKVAQSGSLSNEQFF
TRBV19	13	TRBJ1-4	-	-	TGTGCCAGTAGTATGCAGTATAATGAAAAACTGTTTTTT	CASSMQYNEKLFF